This passage covers 17 T cell receptor beta chains from one sample sequenced in a study of cytomegalovirus exposure and HLA in healthy donors. Amplification used 60 Vbeta primers and 13 Jbeta primers. Profiled with immunoSEQ multiplex PCR; TCRdb holds only in-frame clones, not every one. The data contain about 160,000 clones, roughly 81% of them singletons. The sequenced sample consisted of PBMCs. The receptors come from a woman aged 45-65 years in good health and CMV-seronegative.

This clone was counted once. V and J are TRBV28 and TRBJ1-3, with 7 bases that match TRBD1. This CDR3 region has 15 residues. Germline loops: CDR1 MDHEN, CDR2 SYDVKM. V lost 9 bases to trimming and J lost 4 bases; unmatched junction nucleotides: 12. DNA of the CDR3: TGTGCCAGTCAAAGTACAGGGGCGGGAGGAAACACCATATATTTT. It encodes CASQSTGAGGNTIYF. The full variable domain, its missing parts supplied by reference TRBV28 and TRBJ1-3, is DVKVTQSSRYLVKRTGEKVFLECVQDMDHENMFWYRQDPGLGLRLIYFSYDVKMKEKGDIPEGYSVSREKKERFSLILESASTNQTSMYLCASQSTGAGGNTIYFGEGSWLTVV.

The V and J genes are TRBV5-1 and TRBJ2-1, with TRBD1 matching over 9 bases. Germline loops: CDR1 SGHRS, CDR2 YFSETQ. The CDR3 covers 15 residues. V gave up 0 bases and J gave up 4 bases; unmatched junction bases: 2. The CDR3 region has the DNA TGCGCCAGCAGCTTGGGGGACAGGGCGTACAATGAGCAGTTCTTC. As protein: CASSLGDRAYNEQFF.

V and J are TRBV7-2 and TRBJ2-7; 7 nucleotides line up with TRBD2. The CDR3 contains 14 residues. V trimming: 1 base; J trimming: 2 bases; junction bases outside the gene matches: 2. Germline values: CDR1 SGHTA, CDR2 FQGNSA. CDR3 sequence (DNA): TGTGCCAGCAGCTTAGGCGGGAGCACCTACGAGCAGTACTTC. This sequence encodes CASSLGGSTYEQYF.

V is TRBV30 and J is TRBJ2-3; no clear D gene. The CDR3 is 13 residues long. V was trimmed by 6 bases and J by 1 base, leaving 11 bases between them. Germline CDR1 and CDR2: GTSNPN and SVGIG (reference sequence). CDR3 loop: CACNSLGTDTQYF. In DNA form, the CDR3 reads TGTGCCTGCAACAGCCTCGGCACAGATACGCAGTATTTT.

The rearrangement joins TRBV4-1 to TRBJ1-4; no firm D call. CDR3 length equals 13 residues. In germline, CDR1 is MGHRA, CDR2 YSYEKL. Deletions cut 1 base from V and 11 bases from J, with 11 bases between. CDR3 in DNA: TGCGCCAGCAGCCAAGCTTGGCCTTTGAAACTGTTTTTT. This translates into CASSQAWPLKLFF.

V and J are TRBV6-5 and TRBJ1-1; D is uncertain. CDR3 length equals 14 residues. Between the trimmed V and J ends, which lost 0 bases and 1 base, there was a span of 6 bases. Germline V gene sequence: CDR1 MNHEY, CDR2 SVGAGI. CDR3 loop: CASSYSPGNTEAFF. The CDR3 region has the DNA TGTGCCAGCAGTTACTCCCCAGGGAACACTGAAGCTTTCTTT.

V and J are TRBV25-1 and TRBJ1-2; 8 nucleotides line up with TRBD1. Germline V gene sequence: CDR1 MGHDK, CDR2 SYGVNS. The CDR3 runs to 13 residues. The ends lost 5 bases at V and 8 bases at J; junction bases unmatched: 7. The CDR3 nucleotides are TGTGCCAGCAGTCCCCAGGGGGCGGGAGGCTACACCTTC. Translated, it gives CASSPQGAGGYTF.

The chain links TRBV5-8 to TRBJ1-1; 7 positions agree with TRBD1. J was trimmed by 10 bases and V by 0 bases; bases with no gene match: 9. This CDR3 is 14 amino acids long. The germline V gene encodes CDR1 SGHTS and CDR2 YDEGEE. CDR3 in amino acids: CASSLAITGEVAFF. The CDR3 DNA follows: TGTGCCAGCAGCTTGGCAATCACAGGGGAAGTAGCTTTCTTT.

This rearrangement joins TRBV11-2 to TRBJ2-7, with 10 bases that match TRBD1. From germline, CDR1 is SGHAT and CDR2 FQNNGV. The ends lost 5 bases at V and 6 bases at J; junction bases unmatched: 7. This CDR3 is 14 amino acids long. The CDR3, as DNA: TGTGCCAGCAGCCCGGGGGACAGGGGATTCGAGCAGTACTTC. Its translation: CASSPGDRGFEQYF.

The chain has TRBV5-1 and TRBJ1-1; D is unresolved. V was clipped by 2 bases and J by 5 bases, with 4 bases between them. The germline CDR1 and CDR2 sequences are SGHRS and YFSETQ. CDR3 length: 11 residues. The CDR3 spells CASSFGTEAFF. The CDR3 bases are TGCGCCAGCAGCTTCGGGACTGAAGCTTTCTTT. Together with reference TRBV5-1 and TRBJ1-1, the CDR3 gives the full variable domain: KAGVTQTPRYLIKTRGQQVTLSCSPISGHRSVSWYQQTPGQGLQFLFEYFSETQRNKGNFPGRFSGRQFSNSRSEMNVSTLELGDSALYLCASSFGTEAFFGQGTRLTVV.

This sequence joins TRBV19 and TRBJ2-4, with TRBD2 as a possible D gene (5 bases). Per the germline V gene, CDR1 is LNHDA and CDR2 is SQIVND (reference sequence). The germline V and J ends were trimmed by 5 bases and 1 base, with 15 bases remaining between them. The CDR3 is 16 residues long. The CDR3 loop reads CASSHRGLRAKNIQYF. The CDR3 DNA reads as TGTGCCAGTAGTCATCGAGGGTTGAGGGCCAAAAACATTCAGTACTTC. The whole variable domain, remainder taken from reference TRBV19 and TRBJ2-4, is DGGITQSPKYLFRKEGQNVTLSCEQNLNHDAMYWYRQDPGQGLRLIYYSQIVNDFQKGDIAEGYSVSREKKESFPLTVTSAQKNPTAFYLCASSHRGLRAKNIQYFGAGTRLSVL.

This chain connects TRBV19 to TRBJ2-1; 8 bases are a match to TRBD1. The CDR3 is made up of 17 amino acids. In germline, CDR1 is LNHDA, CDR2 SQIVND (reference sequence). V lost 6 bases to trimming and J lost 5 bases; unmatched junction nucleotides: 15. CDR3 coding DNA: TGTGCCAGTAGCCCCCACCCGGGACAGGTTTATGACAATGAGCAGTTCTTC. As protein: CASSPHPGQVYDNEQFF.

This clone was observed a few times. The V call is TRBV6-1, the J call TRBJ2-6, with a weak D call TRBD1 (6 bases). The CDR3 loop spans 15 amino acids. The germline V gene has CDR1 MNHNS and CDR2 SASEGT. V was pared by 5 bases and J by 0 bases, with 8 bases between. In DNA form, the CDR3 reads TGTGCCAGCAGTAAACAGGGCTCTGGGGCCAACGTCCTGACTTTC. Translation: CASSKQGSGANVLTF.

The rearrangement joins TRBV5-1 to TRBJ1-1; D is undetermined. Germline CDR1 is SGHRS and CDR2 is YFSETQ. V was shortened by 0 bases and J by 5 bases, with 14 bases between the two germline ends. CDR3 length: 15 amino acids. This chain's CDR3 is CASSLAVEGWTEAFF. CDR3 DNA: TGCGCCAGCAGCTTGGCGGTCGAGGGTTGGACTGAAGCTTTCTTT.

The rearrangement joins TRBV5-8 to TRBJ1-4; D remains unclear. Germline V CDR1 and CDR2: SGHTS, YDEGEE. The CDR3 is 15 residues long. The V and J ends lost 0 bases and 0 bases respectively, with 6 bases between them. The CDR3 reads CASSLDGATNEKLFF. The CDR3 DNA follows: TGTGCCAGCAGCTTGGACGGGGCAACTAATGAAAAACTGTTTTTT.

The chain couples TRBV19 to TRBJ2-7, with TRBD1 as a possible D gene (5 bases). The V and J ends lost 6 bases and 2 bases respectively, with 11 bases between them. The CDR3 totals 13 residues. Per the germline V gene, CDR1 is LNHDA and CDR2 is SQIVND (reference sequence). CDR3 bases: TGTGCCAGTAGCCAGACAGTCGCCTACGAGCAGTACTTC. Encoded protein: CASSQTVAYEQYF.

The chain recombines TRBV7-2 with TRBJ2-3; possible D gene TRBD2, 6 bases. CDR1 and CDR2 (germline): SGHTA, FQGNSA. Trimming shortened V by 3 bases and J by 2 bases, and 15 bases separated the two germline ends. CDR3 size: 16 residues. The CDR3, as DNA: TGTGCCAGCAGCTTGCGGCAGGGCGGGAACACAGATACGCAGTATTTT. The encoded protein is CASSLRQGGNTDTQYF.